Listed below are T cell receptor beta chains from one sample, sequenced in a study of T cell repertoires in cytomegalovirus infection. Their antigens are not known. TCRdb redid the calling of the reads with MiXCR, one entry per CDR3 protein. This table has about 110,000 distinct CDR3 sequences, 9.5% to 13% appearing once. What was sequenced was PBMCs, sequenced either directly or after in vitro stimulation (not recorded which). Every receptor here comes from a human donor in good health (CMV status not recorded). Some clones in this sample may be carry-over from other donors' samples. The CDR3 runs from the conserved cysteine through the conserved F or W. The order of the fields is D gene, clone size, V gene, J gene, CDR3 DNA, CDR3 protein. A D gene is named only where the DNA matches it firmly. Size is stated for part of the rows, as once, few or many counts, or as a class when the clone is expanded.

D gene: TRBD1
clone size: few
V gene: TRBV24-1
J gene: TRBJ2-5
CDR3 DNA: TGTGCCACCAGTACGCCGGGACAGGGGGAGACCCAGTACTTC
CDR3 protein: CATSTPGQGETQYF

D gene: NA
clone size: NA
V gene: TRBV11-3
J gene: TRBJ2-5
CDR3 DNA: TGTGCCAGCAGCTTAGGCCCGGCCCAAGAGACCCAGTACTTC
CDR3 protein: CASSLGPAQETQYF

D gene: TRBD2
clone size: few
V gene: TRBV5-1
J gene: TRBJ2-5
CDR3 DNA: TGCGCCAGCAGCTTGCTGACTAGCGGACAAGAGACCCAGTACTTC
CDR3 protein: CASSLLTSGQETQYF

D gene: NA
clone size: few
V gene: TRBV7-2
J gene: TRBJ2-7
CDR3 DNA: TGTGCCAGCAGCTTAGCCGCCGGGACGCAAGGAGAGCAGTACTTC
CDR3 protein: CASSLAAGTQGEQYF

D gene: TRBD2
clone size: many
V gene: TRBV11-2
J gene: TRBJ2-1
CDR3 DNA: TGTGCCAGCAGCTTCGGAGCGCTTGTAGCGGGGAATGAGCAGTTCTTC
CDR3 protein: CASSFGALVAGNEQFF

D gene: NA
clone size: many
V gene: TRBV7-8
J gene: TRBJ1-1
CDR3 DNA: TGTGCCAGCAGGGTTGACATGAACACTGAAGCTTTCTTT
CDR3 protein: CASRVDMNTEAFF

D gene: NA
clone size: many
V gene: TRBV11-3
J gene: TRBJ2-2
CDR3 DNA: TGTGCCAGCAGCTTAGTGGGGGCGCGAACCGGGGAGCTGTTTTTT
CDR3 protein: CASSLVGARTGELFF

D gene: NA
clone size: NA
V gene: TRBV7-2
J gene: TRBJ1-5
CDR3 DNA: TGTGCCAGCAGCTTACCACCGGACAAGGATTATATTGGCAATCAGCCCCAGCATTTT
CDR3 protein: CASSLPPDKDYIGNQPQHF

D gene: TRBD1
clone size: few
V gene: TRBV6-2/TRBV6-3
J gene: TRBJ2-5
CDR3 DNA: TGTGCCAGCAGTAGTCAAAGACAGGGGTGGAAGGAGACCCAGTACTTC
CDR3 protein: CASSSQRQGWKETQYF

D gene: NA
clone size: many
V gene: TRBV7-2
J gene: TRBJ2-3
CDR3 DNA: TGTGCCAGCAAACGACCGGGCGGGGGCGCAGATACGCAGTATTTT
CDR3 protein: CASKRPGGGADTQYF

D gene: TRBD1
clone size: NA
V gene: TRBV6-8
J gene: TRBJ1-2
CDR3 DNA: TGTGCCAGCAGCCCGGACAGGGGGCTCGGAGGCTACACCTTC
CDR3 protein: CASSPDRGLGGYTF

D gene: TRBD1
clone size: NA
V gene: TRBV20-1
J gene: TRBJ2-3
CDR3 DNA: TGCAGTGCAATCCGGGACAGGGGCACAGATACGCAGTATTTT
CDR3 protein: CSAIRDRGTDTQYF

D gene: NA
clone size: many
V gene: TRBV11-2
J gene: TRBJ2-5
CDR3 DNA: TGTGCCAGCACCACAGGGATAGCTCAACAAATGGAGACCCAGTACTTC
CDR3 protein: CASTTGIAQQMETQYF

D gene: NA
clone size: NA
V gene: TRBV27
J gene: TRBJ2-1
CDR3 DNA: TGTGCCAGCAGTTTCGGCCAGATCTACAATGAGCAGTTCTTC
CDR3 protein: CASSFGQIYNEQFF

D gene: TRBD1
clone size: many
V gene: TRBV6-2/TRBV6-3
J gene: TRBJ2-3
CDR3 DNA: TGTGCCAGCAGTTCGGACAGGGATGGACGAGATACGCAGTATTTT
CDR3 protein: CASSSDRDGRDTQYF

D gene: NA
clone size: many
V gene: TRBV4-1
J gene: TRBJ1-5
CDR3 DNA: TGCGCCAGCAGCCCCCAAAAATCAAGTCAGCCCCAGCATTTT
CDR3 protein: CASSPQKSSQPQHF

D gene: TRBD1
clone size: many
V gene: TRBV7-3
J gene: TRBJ2-6
CDR3 DNA: TGTGCCAGCAGCTTATGGGACAGCCGGCCTGGGGCCAACGTCCTGACTTTC
CDR3 protein: CASSLWDSRPGANVLTF

D gene: NA
clone size: many
V gene: TRBV23-1
J gene: TRBJ2-2
CDR3 DNA: TGCGCCAGCAGTCAGGAGAATAGGTCTAGCGAGAACACCGGGGAGCTGTTTTTT
CDR3 protein: CASSQENRSSENTGELFF

D gene: NA
clone size: NA
V gene: TRBV4-1
J gene: TRBJ2-1
CDR3 DNA: TGCGCCAGCAGCCAAGATTCAAGCGGGGAGCAGTTCTTC
CDR3 protein: CASSQDSSGEQFF

D gene: NA
clone size: many
V gene: TRBV6-6
J gene: TRBJ1-1
CDR3 DNA: TGTGCCAGCAGCCGCTTGGGGACTGAAGCTTTCTTT
CDR3 protein: CASSRLGTEAFF

D gene: TRBD1
clone size: many
V gene: TRBV15
J gene: TRBJ1-2
CDR3 DNA: TGTGCCACCAGCAGAGAACACGGGACAGATATTACTAACTATGGCTACACCTTC
CDR3 protein: CATSREHGTDITNYGYTF

D gene: NA
clone size: NA
V gene: TRBV24-1
J gene: TRBJ2-1
CDR3 DNA: TGTGCCACCAGACAGAGCTCCTACAATGAGCAGTTCTTC
CDR3 protein: CATRQSSYNEQFF

D gene: NA
clone size: many
V gene: TRBV12-5
J gene: TRBJ2-2
CDR3 DNA: TGTGCTAGTGGAAAGGACAGGAACACCGGGGAGCTGTTTTTT
CDR3 protein: CASGKDRNTGELFF

D gene: TRBD1
clone size: many
V gene: TRBV7-2
J gene: TRBJ2-6
CDR3 DNA: TGTGCCAGCAGCCCATCCGGGACAGGGAAGGTGAGGGGGGCCAACGTCCTGACTTTC
CDR3 protein: CASSPSGTGKVRGANVLTF

D gene: TRBD2
clone size: many
V gene: TRBV4-3
J gene: TRBJ2-1
CDR3 DNA: TGCGCCAGCAGCCCTTGGCTAGCGGAAGACAATGAGCAGTTCTTC
CDR3 protein: CASSPWLAEDNEQFF

D gene: NA
clone size: NA
V gene: TRBV9
J gene: TRBJ1-6
CDR3 DNA: TGTGCCAGCAGCGATAAGTCCTCTCCGGGTAATTCACCCCTCCACTTT
CDR3 protein: CASSDKSSPGNSPLHF

D gene: NA
clone size: many
V gene: TRBV27
J gene: TRBJ1-6
CDR3 DNA: TGTGCCAGCAGTTTGTACCCAAGAGCTGATTCACCCCTCCACTTT
CDR3 protein: CASSLYPRADSPLHF

D gene: NA
clone size: NA
V gene: TRBV10-2
J gene: TRBJ2-1
CDR3 DNA: TGCGCCAGCAGTGAGCCTAGCAGCTACAATGAGCAGTTCTTC
CDR3 protein: CASSEPSSYNEQFF

D gene: TRBD1
clone size: many
V gene: TRBV20-1
J gene: TRBJ1-5
CDR3 DNA: TGCAGTGCTAGCACAGGGGAGGGTAATCAGCCCCAGCATTTT
CDR3 protein: CSASTGEGNQPQHF

D gene: NA
clone size: NA
V gene: TRBV12-3/TRBV12-4
J gene: TRBJ1-2
CDR3 DNA: TGTGCCAGCAGTTTTAGGGGCGACCGCCTCTATGGCTACACCTTC
CDR3 protein: CASSFRGDRLYGYTF

D gene: TRBD2
clone size: few
V gene: TRBV5-1
J gene: TRBJ2-2
CDR3 DNA: TGCGCCAGCAGCCACACCGGGACTAGCTTATCGAATGGGGAGCTGTTTTTT
CDR3 protein: CASSHTGTSLSNGELFF

D gene: NA
clone size: many
V gene: TRBV7-8
J gene: TRBJ1-3
CDR3 DNA: TGTGCCAGCAGCAACCGACAGCAGGCTTACTCTGGAAACACCATATATTTT
CDR3 protein: CASSNRQQAYSGNTIYF

D gene: NA
clone size: NA
V gene: TRBV18
J gene: TRBJ1-1
CDR3 DNA: TGTGCCAGCTCACCACGTCTAAAGGGGGTGAACACTGAAGCTTTCTTT
CDR3 protein: CASSPRLKGVNTEAFF

D gene: NA
clone size: many
V gene: TRBV7-2
J gene: TRBJ2-5
CDR3 DNA: TGTGCCAGCAGCTTATTATGGCGGGAGACCCAGTACTTC
CDR3 protein: CASSLLWRETQYF

D gene: NA
clone size: NA
V gene: TRBV9
J gene: TRBJ1-1
CDR3 DNA: TGTGCCAGCAGCGTAGGGCCCCGGGGTGAAGCTTTCTTT
CDR3 protein: CASSVGPRGEAFF

D gene: NA
clone size: NA
V gene: TRBV6-5
J gene: TRBJ1-1
CDR3 DNA: TGTGCCAGCAGCGACGAGCGTGAAGCTTTCTTT
CDR3 protein: CASSDEREAFF

D gene: TRBD2
clone size: few
V gene: TRBV12-3/TRBV12-4
J gene: TRBJ2-5
CDR3 DNA: TGTGCCAGCAGTGCCTATCGCGGGAGGGGTGAGACCCAGTACTTC
CDR3 protein: CASSAYRGRGETQYF